These T cell receptor beta chains were read from a single sample in a study of cytomegalovirus exposure and HLA in healthy donors. Clones were read by immunoSEQ multiplex PCR, and TCRdb kept only the in-frame ones, dropping some. The data show about 140,000 clones, approximately 82% seen once. Sequenced input: PBMCs. The source of these receptors is a man aged 35 to 55 in good health and CMV-seronegative. The CDR3 runs from the conserved cysteine through the conserved F or W. D genes are given only for firm matches. Not all rows give a size; the values are once, few, many and, for expanded clones, a class.

J gene: TRBJ1-2; clone size: NA; D gene: NA; V gene: TRBV11-2; CDR3 DNA: TGTGCCAGCAGCTACACGTCGAACTATGGCTACACCTTC; CDR3 protein: CASSYTSNYGYTF
J gene: TRBJ2-7; clone size: NA; D gene: NA; V gene: TRBV6-5; CDR3 DNA: TGTGCCAGCAGTTCCCGGGACACCCGAGAGCAGTACTTC; CDR3 protein: CASSSRDTREQYF
J gene: TRBJ1-5; clone size: NA; D gene: TRBD1; V gene: TRBV6-6; CDR3 DNA: TGTGCCAGCACTGACAGGGACAATCAGCCCCAGCATTTT; CDR3 protein: CASTDRDNQPQHF
J gene: TRBJ1-1; clone size: once; D gene: TRBD1; V gene: TRBV27; CDR3 DNA: TGTGCCAGCGGACCGGGACAGGGAGCGGGTGAAGCTTTCTTT; CDR3 protein: CASGPGQGAGEAFF
J gene: TRBJ2-7; clone size: NA; D gene: TRBD1; V gene: TRBV6-1; CDR3 DNA: TGTGCCAGCAGTGAACGGGTCCCGGACAGGGGGCTGTACTTC; CDR3 protein: CASSERVPDRGLYF
J gene: TRBJ1-1; clone size: NA; D gene: NA; V gene: TRBV7-2; CDR3 DNA: TGTGCCAGCGAATTGAGGATAAACACTGAAGCTTTCTTT; CDR3 protein: CASELRINTEAFF
J gene: TRBJ2-7; clone size: NA; D gene: NA; V gene: TRBV28; CDR3 DNA: TGTGCCAGCAGTGCGGACTACGAGCAGTACTTC; CDR3 protein: CASSADYEQYF
J gene: TRBJ1-1; clone size: few; D gene: NA; V gene: TRBV6-5; CDR3 DNA: TGTGCCAGCAGTTACTCTTCGCAGGCTGAAGCTTTCTTT; CDR3 protein: CASSYSSQAEAFF
J gene: TRBJ2-5; clone size: NA; D gene: TRBD2; V gene: TRBV5-4; CDR3 DNA: TGTGCCAGCAGCTTCTCGGGCGGGGGGGCAGAGACCCAGTACTTC; CDR3 protein: CASSFSGGGAETQYF
J gene: TRBJ1-2; clone size: many; D gene: TRBD1; V gene: TRBV5-1; CDR3 DNA: TGCGCCAGCAGCTTGATGGGACAGGGGGAGGATGGCTACACCTTC; CDR3 protein: CASSLMGQGEDGYTF
J gene: TRBJ1-2; clone size: NA; D gene: TRBD1; V gene: TRBV5-8; CDR3 DNA: TGTGCCAGCAGCTCCGACAGGGAGAGGGACTATGGCTACACCTTC; CDR3 protein: CASSSDRERDYGYTF
J gene: TRBJ2-1; clone size: few; D gene: TRBD2; V gene: TRBV7-9; CDR3 DNA: TGTGCCAGCAGCTTTGTTAGCGGGGGGGCCTACAATGAGCAGTTCTTC; CDR3 protein: CASSFVSGGAYNEQFF
J gene: TRBJ2-1; clone size: NA; D gene: TRBD1; V gene: TRBV28; CDR3 DNA: TGTGCCAGCAGTACCCCGGGGACAGGGCTTTCCAATGAGCAGTTCTTC; CDR3 protein: CASSTPGTGLSNEQFF
J gene: TRBJ2-1; clone size: NA; D gene: NA; V gene: TRBV4-1; CDR3 DNA: TGCGCCAGCAGCCCGTCTGTGCTAGCGAGCCTCAATGAGCAGTTCTTC; CDR3 protein: CASSPSVLASLNEQFF
J gene: TRBJ1-4; clone size: few; D gene: NA; V gene: TRBV5-1; CDR3 DNA: TGCGCCAGCACCTTCTCTTTCCGGGATCCGAGAGAAAAACTGTTTTTT; CDR3 protein: CASTFSFRDPREKLFF
J gene: TRBJ2-3; clone size: NA; D gene: TRBD2; V gene: TRBV2; CDR3 DNA: TGTGCCAGCAGTGGGGCTAGCGGAGATACGCAGTATTTT; CDR3 protein: CASSGASGDTQYF
J gene: TRBJ2-3; clone size: NA; D gene: TRBD2; V gene: TRBV14; CDR3 DNA: TGTGCCAGCAGCCAGCTAGCGGGGTGGCACACAGATACGCAGTATTTT; CDR3 protein: CASSQLAGWHTDTQYF
J gene: TRBJ1-2; clone size: NA; D gene: NA; V gene: TRBV27; CDR3 DNA: TGTGCCAGCAGTTTAGGCCAGGGCCCCTATGGCTACACCTTC; CDR3 protein: CASSLGQGPYGYTF
J gene: TRBJ2-6; clone size: NA; D gene: NA; V gene: TRBV7-9; CDR3 DNA: TGTGCCAGCAGCTTACAGGTCGCAGGGGCCAACGTCCTGACTTTC; CDR3 protein: CASSLQVAGANVLTF
J gene: TRBJ1-1; clone size: NA; D gene: NA; V gene: TRBV18; CDR3 DNA: TGTGCCAGCTCACCGTCTTCAGGGGAGAACACTGAAGCTTTCTTT; CDR3 protein: CASSPSSGENTEAFF
J gene: TRBJ1-1; clone size: NA; D gene: NA; V gene: TRBV6-5; CDR3 DNA: TGTGCCAGCAGCCGCGGGGGCCCCACTGAAGCTTTCTTT; CDR3 protein: CASSRGGPTEAFF
J gene: TRBJ1-5; clone size: NA; D gene: TRBD1; V gene: TRBV25-1; CDR3 DNA: TGTGCCAGCAGCGAAACCCAGGGACAGGGGAGGAATCAGCCCCAGCATTTT; CDR3 protein: CASSETQGQGRNQPQHF
J gene: TRBJ2-5; clone size: NA; D gene: NA; V gene: TRBV7-8; CDR3 DNA: TGTGCCAGCAGCTCCTACGATGTCGAGACCCAGTACTTC; CDR3 protein: CASSSYDVETQYF
J gene: TRBJ1-2; clone size: NA; D gene: NA; V gene: TRBV28; CDR3 DNA: TGTGCCAGCAGTTTATATCAACGGACATCCTATGGCTACACCTTC; CDR3 protein: CASSLYQRTSYGYTF
J gene: TRBJ1-5; clone size: NA; D gene: NA; V gene: TRBV6-1; CDR3 DNA: TGTGCCAGCCGGGGGGGCAATTATCAGCCCCAGCATTTT; CDR3 protein: CASRGGNYQPQHF
J gene: TRBJ2-7; clone size: NA; D gene: TRBD1; V gene: TRBV19; CDR3 DNA: TGTGCCAGTAGTCCCTCCGGGACAGGGAACTACGAGCAGTACTTC; CDR3 protein: CASSPSGTGNYEQYF
J gene: TRBJ2-3; clone size: NA; D gene: NA; V gene: TRBV9; CDR3 DNA: TGTGCCAGCAGCCCGCTCAGGGGCACTAGCACAGATACGCAGTATTTT; CDR3 protein: CASSPLRGTSTDTQYF
J gene: TRBJ1-1; clone size: NA; D gene: TRBD1; V gene: TRBV6-6; CDR3 DNA: TGTGCCAGCAGTCCTAACGATGGGACAGGGGGCACTGAAGCTTTCTTT; CDR3 protein: CASSPNDGTGGTEAFF
J gene: TRBJ2-7; clone size: NA; D gene: TRBD1; V gene: TRBV7-3; CDR3 DNA: TGTGCCAGCAGCCCAAACAGGGGGCCCTACGAGCAGTACTTC; CDR3 protein: CASSPNRGPYEQYF
J gene: TRBJ1-2; clone size: NA; D gene: NA; V gene: TRBV5-5; CDR3 DNA: TGTGCCAGCAGCGGGGGTCAGGGGCTTCATGGCTACACCTTC; CDR3 protein: CASSGGQGLHGYTF
J gene: TRBJ1-2; clone size: few; D gene: TRBD1; V gene: TRBV27; CDR3 DNA: TGTGCCAGCACAAGCCGGGACAGTGGATTTGGCTACACCTTC; CDR3 protein: CASTSRDSGFGYTF
J gene: TRBJ1-2; clone size: NA; D gene: NA; V gene: TRBV5-6; CDR3 DNA: TGTGCCAGCAGCTTGGACAGGGTTAGTGGCTACACCTTC; CDR3 protein: CASSLDRVSGYTF
J gene: TRBJ2-7; clone size: NA; D gene: NA; V gene: TRBV6-1; CDR3 DNA: TGTGCCACCACCGCCGGCGGGGACCTCCGGGAGCAGTACTTC; CDR3 protein: CATTAGGDLREQYF
J gene: TRBJ1-2; clone size: NA; D gene: TRBD1; V gene: TRBV6-5; CDR3 DNA: TGTGCCAGCAGTTTACGACAGGGCAGAGATGGCTACACCTTC; CDR3 protein: CASSLRQGRDGYTF
J gene: TRBJ2-5; clone size: NA; D gene: NA; V gene: TRBV21-1; CDR3 DNA: TGTGCCAGCAGCAAAGTTCTAGGACAGGGCTGTTTTAAATCGGGGGTACAAGAGACCCAGTACTTC; CDR3 protein: CASSKVLGQGCFKSGVQETQYF
J gene: TRBJ1-5; clone size: NA; D gene: TRBD1; V gene: TRBV6-5; CDR3 DNA: TGTGCCAGCAGTTCGGACAGGAATAGCAATCAGCCCCAGCATTTT; CDR3 protein: CASSSDRNSNQPQHF
J gene: TRBJ1-4; clone size: few; D gene: NA; V gene: TRBV4-3; CDR3 DNA: TGCGCCAGCAGCCAAGGTGCGACTGTGGAGGAAAAACTGTTTTTT; CDR3 protein: CASSQGATVEEKLFF
J gene: TRBJ2-7; clone size: NA; D gene: TRBD2; V gene: TRBV11-2; CDR3 DNA: TGTGCCAGCAGCTCGTACCCTAGCGGGGCACCCTACGAGCAGTACTTC; CDR3 protein: CASSSYPSGAPYEQYF
J gene: TRBJ2-3; clone size: NA; D gene: NA; V gene: TRBV7-2; CDR3 DNA: TGTGCCAGCAGCTTAGGACAGAGGACAAATACGCAGTATTTT; CDR3 protein: CASSLGQRTNTQYF
J gene: TRBJ2-5; clone size: NA; D gene: TRBD2; V gene: TRBV5-1; CDR3 DNA: TGCGCCAGCAGCTACCGACTAGCGGGCGAGAGGGCCCAGTACTTC; CDR3 protein: CASSYRLAGERAQYF
J gene: TRBJ2-5; clone size: NA; D gene: NA; V gene: TRBV13; CDR3 DNA: TGTGCCAGCAGCTTAGGCAGGCCATGGTTTGAGACCCAGTACTTC; CDR3 protein: CASSLGRPWFETQYF
J gene: TRBJ1-1; clone size: NA; D gene: TRBD1; V gene: TRBV7-9; CDR3 DNA: TGTGCCAGCAGCTCGAGGACAGGCTGGGACACTGAAGCTTTCTTT; CDR3 protein: CASSSRTGWDTEAFF
J gene: TRBJ2-7; clone size: NA; D gene: TRBD2; V gene: TRBV5-1; CDR3 DNA: TGCGCCAGCAGCTTGGGACTAGCGGATTACGAGCAGTACTTC; CDR3 protein: CASSLGLADYEQYF
J gene: TRBJ1-5; clone size: NA; D gene: TRBD1; V gene: TRBV2; CDR3 DNA: TGTGCCAGCAGTAAGGACAGGGGCGGGAATCAGCCCCAGCATTTT; CDR3 protein: CASSKDRGGNQPQHF
J gene: TRBJ2-1; clone size: NA; D gene: TRBD2; V gene: TRBV7-9; CDR3 DNA: TGTTCCAGCAGCCCCCCCTTTAGACTAGCCCCGAACAATGAGCAGTTCTTC; CDR3 protein: CSSSPPFRLAPNNEQFF
J gene: TRBJ1-6; clone size: NA; D gene: TRBD1; V gene: TRBV27; CDR3 DNA: TGTGCCAGCACCCGGGACAGGGTGGCCTCCTATAATTCACCCCTCCACTTT; CDR3 protein: CASTRDRVASYNSPLHF
J gene: TRBJ2-7; clone size: once; D gene: TRBD1; V gene: TRBV28; CDR3 DNA: TGTGCCAGCAGGCAATCCTGGGACAGGATCTACGAGCAGTACTTC; CDR3 protein: CASRQSWDRIYEQYF
J gene: TRBJ2-2; clone size: few; D gene: TRBD1; V gene: TRBV5-1; CDR3 DNA: TGCGCCAGCAGCTTCCCCCCAGGACAGGCCTCCTCCGGGGAGCTGTTTTTT; CDR3 protein: CASSFPPGQASSGELFF
J gene: TRBJ1-1; clone size: few; D gene: NA; V gene: TRBV27; CDR3 DNA: TGTGCCAGCAGTTTATACCCTCAGGGGACCACTGAAGCTTTCTTT; CDR3 protein: CASSLYPQGTTEAFF
J gene: TRBJ1-2; clone size: few; D gene: NA; V gene: TRBV6-5; CDR3 DNA: TGTGCCAGCAGTTACTCGGGGCAAAGCTATGGCTACACCTTC; CDR3 protein: CASSYSGQSYGYTF
J gene: TRBJ1-1; clone size: NA; D gene: TRBD1; V gene: TRBV5-1; CDR3 DNA: TGCGCCAGCAGCCCGGGACAGGGTCTATCCACTGAAGCTTTCTTT; CDR3 protein: CASSPGQGLSTEAFF
J gene: TRBJ1-2; clone size: once; D gene: NA; V gene: TRBV4-1; CDR3 DNA: TGCGCCAGCAGCCATGGTTCAGGGGAGGGCTACACCTTC; CDR3 protein: CASSHGSGEGYTF
J gene: TRBJ2-3; clone size: NA; D gene: TRBD1; V gene: TRBV28; CDR3 DNA: TGTGCCAGCAGTTCCCAGGGGGCCACAGATACGCAGTATTTT; CDR3 protein: CASSSQGATDTQYF
J gene: TRBJ1-5; clone size: NA; D gene: NA; V gene: TRBV18; CDR3 DNA: TGTGCCAGCTCACCTCTAGGGACACGCAATCAGCCCCAGCATTTT; CDR3 protein: CASSPLGTRNQPQHF
J gene: TRBJ2-7; clone size: NA; D gene: NA; V gene: TRBV27; CDR3 DNA: TGTGCCAGCAGTCGTAGGGGGGGGGCCTACGAGCAGTACTTC; CDR3 protein: CASSRRGGAYEQYF
J gene: TRBJ1-1; clone size: NA; D gene: NA; V gene: TRBV7-2; CDR3 DNA: TGTGCCAGCAGCCCTACCGACAGTCCAGTAGGAGCTTTCTTT; CDR3 protein: CASSPTDSPVGAFF
J gene: TRBJ2-2; clone size: few; D gene: TRBD2; V gene: TRBV4-1; CDR3 DNA: TGCGCCAGCAGCCTCGGACTAGCACGGGATCGGACCGGGGAGCTGTTTTTT; CDR3 protein: CASSLGLARDRTGELFF
J gene: TRBJ1-1; clone size: few; D gene: NA; V gene: TRBV5-8; CDR3 DNA: TGTGCCAGCAGCTTAAAAGGGGACACTGAAGCTTTCTTT; CDR3 protein: CASSLKGDTEAFF
J gene: TRBJ2-7; clone size: NA; D gene: TRBD2; V gene: TRBV5-4; CDR3 DNA: TGTGCCAGCAGGGAGGCGGGGGGCTACGAGCAGTACTTC; CDR3 protein: CASREAGGYEQYF